This T cell receptor beta chain was identified during a study of T cells after yellow fever vaccination. Study summary: Researchers used SMART-Seq v4 Ultra Low Input to prepare fractions that had low cell numbers. Broader study findings: Weaker overall, the secondary response nonetheless peaked faster (day 5 versus 15). The CD4 and CD8 compartments had a small share of their clonotypes in common.

TCRdb reanalysed the 5' RACE reads using MiXCR and keeps one entry per CDR3 protein. Here the sample spans about 240,000 distinct CDR3 sequences, less than 9% being singletons. This clonotype occurred a few times. What it binds is not known. The CDR3 runs to 19 residues. Trimming cost V 7 bases and J 6 bases; bases outside gene matches: 22. Germline CDR1 reads SGHAT; CDR2 reads FQNNGV. The clonotype comes from a man younger than 45 who received the YFV17D yellow fever vaccine. V is TRBV11-2 and J is TRBJ2-1; 9 bases are a match to TRBD1. This specimen consisted of CD4+ T cells sorted from PBMCs, obtained 15 days after the yellow fever booster vaccination. The CDR3 coding sequence is TGTGCCAGCAACCTTCTGCCGGGACAGGGTGGGGGGTACCTCAATGAGCAGTTCTTC. This gives the protein CASNLLPGQGGGYLNEQFF.